What follows is one T cell receptor (beta chain) and its context. The source of the sample is a study of cytomegalovirus exposure and HLA in healthy donors. The CDR3 runs 13 residues. CDR1 is LNHNV and CDR2 is YYDKDF in the germline V gene (reference sequence). V dropped 0 bases and J dropped 8 bases, with 7 bases sitting between them. 60 Vbeta and 13 Jbeta primers were used in PCR. The repertoire was sequenced with immunoSEQ multiplex PCR; TCRdb's copy has only in-frame clones and lacks some. This table holds more than 100,000 clones, 60% to 85% found once. Input material: PBMCs. The chain carries TRBV15 and TRBJ1-4; D ambiguous. The origin of this receptor is a female donor in good health and CMV-seropositive. The DNA for the CDR3 is TGTGCCACCAGCAGAGATTTAAAAGAAAAACTGTTTTTT. Translating it yields CATSRDLKEKLFF.